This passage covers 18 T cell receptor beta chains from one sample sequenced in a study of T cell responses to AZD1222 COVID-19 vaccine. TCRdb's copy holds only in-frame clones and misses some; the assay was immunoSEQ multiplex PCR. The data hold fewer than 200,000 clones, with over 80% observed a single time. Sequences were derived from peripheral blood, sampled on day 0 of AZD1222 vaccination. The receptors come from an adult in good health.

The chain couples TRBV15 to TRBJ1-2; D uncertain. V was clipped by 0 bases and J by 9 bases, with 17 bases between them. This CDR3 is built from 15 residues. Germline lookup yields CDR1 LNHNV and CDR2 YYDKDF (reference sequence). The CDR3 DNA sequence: TGTGCCACCAGCAGAGAAGGAGGTCCGCGCAGCCGCTACACCTTC. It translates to CATSREGGPRSRYTF.

CDR3 DNA sequence: TGTGCCAGCAGCCCGGGACTAGCGGGGGGGGTCTCAGAGACCCAGTACTTC. This gives the protein CASSPGLAGGVSETQYF. The rearrangement uses TRBV9 and TRBJ2-5; 16 bases align to TRBD2. This CDR3 has 17 amino acids. V shed 4 bases, J shed 4 bases, and the junction held 7 bases outside the gene matches. Germline V gene sequence: CDR1 SGDLS, CDR2 YYNGEE.

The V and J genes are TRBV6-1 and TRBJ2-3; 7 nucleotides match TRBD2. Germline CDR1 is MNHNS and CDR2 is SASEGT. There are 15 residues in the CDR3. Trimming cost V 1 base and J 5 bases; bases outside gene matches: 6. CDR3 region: CASSEVWGGRDTQYF. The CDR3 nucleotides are TGTGCCAGCAGTGAAGTGTGGGGGGGTAGAGATACGCAGTATTTT.

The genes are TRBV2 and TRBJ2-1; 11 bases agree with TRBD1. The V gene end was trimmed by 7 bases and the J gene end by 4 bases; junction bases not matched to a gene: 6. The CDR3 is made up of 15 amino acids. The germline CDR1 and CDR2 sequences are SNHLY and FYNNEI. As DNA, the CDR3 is TGTGCCAGCAACCCGGGACAGGGGGGGTACAATGAGCAGTTCTTC. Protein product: CASNPGQGGYNEQFF.

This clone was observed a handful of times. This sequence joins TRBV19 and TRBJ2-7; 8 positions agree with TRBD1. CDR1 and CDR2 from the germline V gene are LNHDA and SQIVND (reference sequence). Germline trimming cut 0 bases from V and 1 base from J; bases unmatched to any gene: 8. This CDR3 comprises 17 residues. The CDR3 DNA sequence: TGTGCCAGTAGTATAGATGGACAGGGAGCCCATTCCTACGAGCAGTACTTC. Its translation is CASSIDGQGAHSYEQYF. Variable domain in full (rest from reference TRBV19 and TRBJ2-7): DGGITQSPKYLFRKEGQNVTLSCEQNLNHDAMYWYRQDPGQGLRLIYYSQIVNDFQKGDIAEGYSVSREKKESFPLTVTSAQKNPTAFYLCASSIDGQGAHSYEQYFGPGTRLTVT.

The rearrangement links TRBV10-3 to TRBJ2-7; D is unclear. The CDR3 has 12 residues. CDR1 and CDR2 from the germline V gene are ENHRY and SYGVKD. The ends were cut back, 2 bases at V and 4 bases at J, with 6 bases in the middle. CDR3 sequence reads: CAISEAVYEQYF. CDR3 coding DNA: TGTGCCATCAGTGAGGCGGTATACGAGCAGTACTTC.

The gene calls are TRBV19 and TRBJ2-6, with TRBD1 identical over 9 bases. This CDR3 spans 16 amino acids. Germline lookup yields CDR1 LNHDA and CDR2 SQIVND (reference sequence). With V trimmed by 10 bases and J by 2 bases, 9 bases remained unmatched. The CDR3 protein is CATENRGRPGANVLTF. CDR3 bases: TGTGCCACCGAAAACAGGGGGCGGCCTGGGGCCAACGTCCTGACTTTC.

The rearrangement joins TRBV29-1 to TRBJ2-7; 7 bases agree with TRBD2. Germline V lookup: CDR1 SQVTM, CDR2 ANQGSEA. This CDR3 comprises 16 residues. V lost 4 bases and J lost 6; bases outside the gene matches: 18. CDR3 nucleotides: TGCAGCGTTGTACGGGAGTTTGGACTAGACGAACGCGAGCAGTACTTC. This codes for CSVVREFGLDEREQYF.

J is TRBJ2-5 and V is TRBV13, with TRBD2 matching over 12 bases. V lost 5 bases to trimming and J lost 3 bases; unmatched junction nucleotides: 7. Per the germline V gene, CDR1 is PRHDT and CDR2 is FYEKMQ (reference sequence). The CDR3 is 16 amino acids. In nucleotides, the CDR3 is TGTGCCAGCAGCCCCCGACTAGCGGGGGACGAAGAGACCCAGTACTTC. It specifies CASSPRLAGDEETQYF.

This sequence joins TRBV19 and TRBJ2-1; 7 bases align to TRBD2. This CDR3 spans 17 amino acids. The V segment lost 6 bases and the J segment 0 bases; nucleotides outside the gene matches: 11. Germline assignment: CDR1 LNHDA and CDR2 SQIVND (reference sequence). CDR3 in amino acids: CASSSNSAGSSYNEQFF. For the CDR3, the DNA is TGTGCCAGTAGCTCCAATTCAGCGGGGAGCTCCTACAATGAGCAGTTCTTC. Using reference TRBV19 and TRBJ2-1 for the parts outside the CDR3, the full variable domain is DGGITQSPKYLFRKEGQNVTLSCEQNLNHDAMYWYRQDPGQGLRLIYYSQIVNDFQKGDIAEGYSVSREKKESFPLTVTSAQKNPTAFYLCASSSNSAGSSYNEQFFGPGTRLTVL.

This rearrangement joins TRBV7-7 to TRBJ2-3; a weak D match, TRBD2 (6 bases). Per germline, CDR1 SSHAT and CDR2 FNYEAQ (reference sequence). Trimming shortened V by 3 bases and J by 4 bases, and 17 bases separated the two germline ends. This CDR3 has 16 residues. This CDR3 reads CASSLGSGGKADTQYF. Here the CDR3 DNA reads TGTGCCAGCAGCTTGGGGAGTGGGGGGAAGGCAGATACGCAGTATTTT.

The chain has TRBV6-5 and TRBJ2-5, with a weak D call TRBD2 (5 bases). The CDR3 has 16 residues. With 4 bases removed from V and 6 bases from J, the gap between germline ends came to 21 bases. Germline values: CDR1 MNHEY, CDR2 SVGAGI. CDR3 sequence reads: CASSLSEGTFEKTQYF. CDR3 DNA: TGTGCCAGCAGTTTGTCCGAGGGAACGTTCGAGAAGACCCAGTACTTC.

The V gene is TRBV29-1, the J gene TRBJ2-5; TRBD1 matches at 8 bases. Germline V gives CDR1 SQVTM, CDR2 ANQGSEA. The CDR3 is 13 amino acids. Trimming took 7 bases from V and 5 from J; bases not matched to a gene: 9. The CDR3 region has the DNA TGCAGCGACCAGACAGGGGATAGGGAGACCCAGTACTTC. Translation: CSDQTGDRETQYF. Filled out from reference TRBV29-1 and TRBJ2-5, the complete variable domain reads SAVISQKPSRDICQRGTSLTIQCQVDSQVTMMFWYRQQPGQSLTLIATANQGSEATYESGFVIDKFPISRPNLTFSTLTVSNMSPEDSSIYLCSDQTGDRETQYFGPGTRLLVL.

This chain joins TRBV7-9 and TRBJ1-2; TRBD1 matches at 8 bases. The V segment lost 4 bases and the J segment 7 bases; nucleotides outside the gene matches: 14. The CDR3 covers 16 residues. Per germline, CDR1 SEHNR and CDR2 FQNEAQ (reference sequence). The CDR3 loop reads CASSSQGVLLLFGYTF. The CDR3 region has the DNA TGTGCCAGCAGCTCACAGGGGGTCCTGTTACTCTTTGGCTACACCTTC.

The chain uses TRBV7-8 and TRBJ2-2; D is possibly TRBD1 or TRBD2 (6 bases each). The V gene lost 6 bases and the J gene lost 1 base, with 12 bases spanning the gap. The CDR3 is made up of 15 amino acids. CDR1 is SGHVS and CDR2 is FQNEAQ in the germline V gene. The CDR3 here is CASRGGHRNTGELFF. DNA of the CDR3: TGTGCCAGCAGGGGGGGACACCGGAACACCGGGGAGCTGTTTTTT.

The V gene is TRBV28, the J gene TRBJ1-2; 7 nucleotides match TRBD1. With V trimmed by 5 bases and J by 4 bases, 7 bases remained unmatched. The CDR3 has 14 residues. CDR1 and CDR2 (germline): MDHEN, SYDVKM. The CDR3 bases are TGTGCCAGCAGTCGACAGGGCGCCAGCTATGGCTACACCTTC. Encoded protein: CASSRQGASYGYTF.

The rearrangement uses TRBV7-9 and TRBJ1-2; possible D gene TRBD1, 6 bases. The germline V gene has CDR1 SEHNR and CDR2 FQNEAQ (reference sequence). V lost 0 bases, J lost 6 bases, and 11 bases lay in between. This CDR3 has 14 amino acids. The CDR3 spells CASSLAGTWDGYTF. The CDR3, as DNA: TGTGCCAGCAGCTTAGCAGGGACATGGGATGGCTACACCTTC.

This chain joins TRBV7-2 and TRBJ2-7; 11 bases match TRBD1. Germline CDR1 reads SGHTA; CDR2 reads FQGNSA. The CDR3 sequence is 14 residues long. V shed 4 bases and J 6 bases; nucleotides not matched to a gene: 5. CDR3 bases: TGTGCCAGCAGCTCGGACAGGGGGCGGGTCGAGCAGTACTTC. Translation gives CASSSDRGRVEQYF.